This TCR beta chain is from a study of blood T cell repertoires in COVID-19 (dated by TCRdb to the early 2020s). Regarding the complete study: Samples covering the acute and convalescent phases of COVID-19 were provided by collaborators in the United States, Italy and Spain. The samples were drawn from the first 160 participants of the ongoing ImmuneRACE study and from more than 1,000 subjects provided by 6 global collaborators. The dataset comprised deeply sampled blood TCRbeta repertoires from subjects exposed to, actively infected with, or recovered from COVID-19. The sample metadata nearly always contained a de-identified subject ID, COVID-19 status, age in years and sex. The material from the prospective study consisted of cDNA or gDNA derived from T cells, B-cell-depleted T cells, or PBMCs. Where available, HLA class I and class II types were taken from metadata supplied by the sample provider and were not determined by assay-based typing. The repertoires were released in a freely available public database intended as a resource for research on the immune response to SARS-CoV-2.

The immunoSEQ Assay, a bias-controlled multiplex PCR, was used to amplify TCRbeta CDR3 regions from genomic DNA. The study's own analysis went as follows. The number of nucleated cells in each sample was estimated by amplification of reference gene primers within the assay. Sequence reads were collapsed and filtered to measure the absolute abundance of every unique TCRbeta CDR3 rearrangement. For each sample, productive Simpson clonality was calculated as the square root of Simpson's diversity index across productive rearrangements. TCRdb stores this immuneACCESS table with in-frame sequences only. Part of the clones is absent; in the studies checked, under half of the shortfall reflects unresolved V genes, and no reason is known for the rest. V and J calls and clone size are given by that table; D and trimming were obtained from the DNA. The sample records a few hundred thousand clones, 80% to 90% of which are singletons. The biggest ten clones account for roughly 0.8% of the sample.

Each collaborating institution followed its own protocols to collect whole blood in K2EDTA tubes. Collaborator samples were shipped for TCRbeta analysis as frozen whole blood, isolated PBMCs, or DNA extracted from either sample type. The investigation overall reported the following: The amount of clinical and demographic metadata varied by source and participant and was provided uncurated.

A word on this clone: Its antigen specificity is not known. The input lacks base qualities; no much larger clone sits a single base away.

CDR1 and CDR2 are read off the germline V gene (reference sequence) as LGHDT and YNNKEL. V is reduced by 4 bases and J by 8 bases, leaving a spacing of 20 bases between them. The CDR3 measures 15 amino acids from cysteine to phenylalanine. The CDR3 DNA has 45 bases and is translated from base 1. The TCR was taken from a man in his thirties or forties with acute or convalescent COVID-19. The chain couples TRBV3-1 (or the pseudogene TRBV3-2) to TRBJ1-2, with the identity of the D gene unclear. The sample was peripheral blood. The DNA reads TGTGCCAGCAGCCCCCTTGGGTACAGTTCTGGGGGCTACACCTTC. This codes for CASSPLGYSSGGYTF.